A single sample gave rise to the 20 T cell receptor beta chains below, sequenced in a study of control samples from healthy donors and cancer patients (dated by TCRdb to 2020 to 2022). The library relied on the immunoSEQ multiplex PCR assay. In its TCRdb copy, this immuneACCESS table keeps in-frame sequences only and misses some clones. Where compared with another copy, unresolved V genes explain less than half of these, and the others have no known cause. The sample data list 100,000 to 150,000 clones, and approximately 87% of these were observed just once. Approximately 2.9% of the sample is in the top ten clones. The material sequenced was blood. The origin of the receptors is a man between 60 and 70 years old in good health.

The genes are TRBV28 and TRBJ1-5; TRBD1 matches 10 bases. CDR1 is MDHEN and CDR2 is SYDVKM in the germline V gene. V lost 6 bases and J lost 5; bases outside the gene matches: 7. This CDR3 region has 15 residues. CDR3 region: CASRSAGTGDQPQHF. As DNA, the CDR3 is TGTGCCAGCAGATCCGCCGGGACAGGGGATCAGCCCCAGCATTTT.

The chain employs TRBV30 and TRBJ1-2, with TRBD1 identical over 7 bases. Germline loops: CDR1 GTSNPN, CDR2 SVGIG (reference sequence). This CDR3 comprises 13 residues. V lost 8 bases to trimming and J lost 4 bases; unmatched junction nucleotides: 10. The CDR3 DNA sequence: TGTGCCCATAGCCGGGACAGCACCTATGGCTACACCTTC. This translates into CAHSRDSTYGYTF.

The chain employs TRBV2 and TRBJ1-2; D may be TRBD1 (6 bases). The germline V and J ends were trimmed by 8 bases and 2 bases, with 12 bases remaining between them. The CDR3 contains 13 residues. CDR1 SNHLY and CDR2 FYNNEI come from the germline V gene. This chain's CDR3 is CASERDRNYGYTF. For the CDR3, the DNA is TGTGCCAGCGAGAGAGACAGGAACTATGGCTACACCTTC.

This chain uses TRBV2 with TRBJ2-3, with 8 bases fitting TRBD1. This CDR3 is built from 14 residues. After removal of 0 bases from V and 8 bases from J, the junction contained 4 bases not matched to a gene. Germline CDR1 is SNHLY and CDR2 is FYNNEI. The CDR3 DNA follows: TGTGCCAGCAGTGAAGCAATTCAGGGGGCTACGCAGTATTTT. Residues: CASSEAIQGATQYF.

The V and J genes are TRBV6-1 and TRBJ1-6; D gene unclear. CDR3 length: 14 residues. Per germline, CDR1 MNHNS and CDR2 SASEGT. V was shortened by 2 bases and J by 7 bases, with 9 bases between the two germline ends. CDR3: CASSERYRNSPLHF. CDR3 DNA: TGTGCCAGCAGTGAACGGTATCGGAATTCACCCCTCCACTTT.

The CDR3 spells CASSVLTGNQPQHF. As DNA, the CDR3 is TGTGCCAGTAGTGTCCTGACAGGGAATCAGCCCCAGCATTTT. This chain links TRBV19 with TRBJ1-5; 7 nucleotides match TRBD1. The CDR3 spans 14 residues. Germline CDR1 is LNHDA and CDR2 is SQIVND (reference sequence). After removal of 5 bases from V and 4 bases from J, the junction contained 5 bases not matched to a gene.

This chain connects TRBV5-5 to TRBJ1-3; TRBD1 might be the D (5 bases). Trimming took 1 base from V and 2 from J, leaving 19 bases between them. The CDR3 contains 18 residues. CDR1 and CDR2 from the germline V gene are SGHKS and YYEKEE (reference sequence). CDR3 DNA: TGTGCCAGCAGCTTGAGAGTCTCAGGGTTTACTACTGGAAACACCATATATTTT. Translation: CASSLRVSGFTTGNTIYF.

This clone was observed once. The chain joins TRBV3-1 (or the pseudogene TRBV3-2) to TRBJ1-2; D is undetermined. Per germline, CDR1 LGHDT and CDR2 YNNKEL (reference sequence). Trimming cost V 1 base and J 4 bases, with 7 bases left between them. There are 13 residues in the CDR3. CDR3 bases: TGTGCCAGCAGCCAAGCGGCGAGCTATGGCTACACCTTC. Translated: CASSQAASYGYTF.

The chain joins TRBV28 to TRBJ1-4; D unclear. Germline CDR1 is MDHEN and CDR2 is SYDVKM. Trimming removed 10 bases from V and 2 bases from J, with 11 bases in between. This CDR3 has 13 amino acids. This CDR3 is CAIESLTNEKLFF. The CDR3 nucleotides are TGTGCCATCGAGTCACTCACTAATGAAAAACTGTTTTTT.

The CDR3 loop is CASSRTTPGGPSDTQYF. The CDR3 DNA reads TGTGCCAGCAGCCGAACCACTCCGGGGGGGCCTTCGGATACGCAGTATTTT. V and J are TRBV27 and TRBJ2-3; 8 nucleotides align to TRBD2. The trim removed 6 bases at V and 6 bases at J, leaving 17 bases unmatched. Germline loops: CDR1 MNHEY, CDR2 SMNVEV (reference sequence). The CDR3 runs 17 residues.

This clone was found once. V usage is TRBV28 and J usage is TRBJ1-5; D not resolved. Trimming took 2 bases from V and 6 from J, leaving 14 bases between them. The CDR3 totals 15 residues. The germline CDR1 and CDR2 sequences are MDHEN and SYDVKM. This chain's CDR3 is CASSLPPEVSQPQHF. CDR3 sequence (DNA): TGTGCCAGCAGTTTACCCCCCGAGGTTAGTCAGCCCCAGCATTTT.

V is TRBV27 and J is TRBJ1-2; no reliable D call. Between the trimmed V and J ends, which lost 1 base and 2 bases, there was a span of 14 bases. CDR3 length: 16 residues. Germline values: CDR1 MNHEY, CDR2 SMNVEV (reference sequence). The CDR3 spells CASSLYPQYSNYGYTF. DNA for the CDR3: TGTGCCAGCAGTTTATACCCCCAATATTCGAACTATGGCTACACCTTC.

The V and J genes are TRBV4-3 and TRBJ1-2, with D perhaps TRBD1 (6 bases). V lost 2 bases and J lost 4, with 11 bases in between. The CDR3 is 14 residues long. Germline V gives CDR1 LGHNA, CDR2 YSLEER. The CDR3: CASSQLTGTYGYTF. CDR3 nucleotides: TGCGCCAGCAGCCAACTGACAGGTACCTATGGCTACACCTTC.

V usage is TRBV7-9 and J usage is TRBJ2-5; D possibly corresponds to TRBD1 (5 bases). V was pared by 1 base and J by 3 bases, with 18 bases between. CDR3 length equals 17 residues. The germline V gene has CDR1 SEHNR and CDR2 FQNEAQ (reference sequence). CDR3 sequence reads: CASSLELLDMPEETQYF. The CDR3 nucleotides are TGTGCCAGCAGCTTAGAGCTTTTGGACATGCCTGAAGAGACCCAGTACTTC.

The chain employs TRBV27 and TRBJ2-7, with D maybe TRBD2 (6 bases). CDR1 and CDR2 from the germline V gene are MNHEY and SMNVEV (reference sequence). Trimming pared 3 bases from V and 6 bases from J, leaving 15 bases between. CDR3 length equals 14 residues. For the CDR3, the DNA is TGTGCCAGCAGTTTGTCAGCGTGGAGGGGCGAGCAGTACTTC. Translation: CASSLSAWRGEQYF.

This chain's CDR3 is CASFGSLNEQYF. CDR3 DNA: TGTGCCAGCTTTGGGTCCCTCAACGAGCAGTACTTC. This sequence joins TRBV28 and TRBJ2-7, with D unresolved. The CDR3 is 12 amino acids. CDR1 and CDR2 (germline): MDHEN, SYDVKM. Trimming removed 8 bases from V and 5 bases from J, with 13 bases in between.

The chain is built from TRBV5-1 and TRBJ2-5, with TRBD2 matching over 14 bases. Germline loops: CDR1 SGHRS, CDR2 YFSETQ. This CDR3 is built from 22 residues. Trimming cost V 0 bases and J 0 bases; bases outside gene matches: 16. CDR3 amino acids: CASSLAEEWVGTSGGYQETQYF. DNA for the CDR3: TGCGCCAGCAGCTTGGCCGAGGAGTGGGTAGGGACTAGCGGGGGTTACCAAGAGACCCAGTACTTC.

V and J are TRBV19 and TRBJ1-4, with D hard to call. Trimming shortened V by 4 bases and J by 8 bases, and 14 bases separated the two germline ends. Germline values: CDR1 LNHDA, CDR2 SQIVND (reference sequence). The CDR3 loop spans 14 amino acids. This CDR3 reads CASSTEGPGEKLFF. The CDR3 bases are TGTGCCAGTAGTACCGAAGGGCCGGGGGAAAAACTGTTTTTT.

The chain employs TRBV19 and TRBJ1-2; TRBD1 is a possible D gene (6 bases). The CDR3 has 13 residues. CDR1 is LNHDA and CDR2 is SQIVND in the germline V gene (reference sequence). Trimming took 7 bases from V and 4 from J, leaving 13 bases between them. The CDR3 spells CASTEQGPYGYTF. DNA for the CDR3: TGTGCCAGTACCGAACAGGGACCCTATGGCTACACCTTC.

As to this clone: Other DNA sequences in the same sample also yield this CDR3. The chain uses TRBV28 and TRBJ1-5; a weak D match, TRBD1 (6 bases). This CDR3 has 14 amino acids. Germline V CDR1 and CDR2: MDHEN, SYDVKM. Trimming removed 3 bases at V and 2 bases at J, with 8 bases between. DNA for the CDR3: TGTGCCAGCAGTTTCAGACAGGGCAATCAGCCCCAGCATTTT. Its translation is CASSFRQGNQPQHF. Combining the CDR3 with reference TRBV28 and TRBJ1-5 gives the whole variable domain DVKVTQSSRYLVKRTGEKVFLECVQDMDHENMFWYRQDPGLGLRLIYFSYDVKMKEKGDIPEGYSVSREKKERFSLILESASTNQTSMYLCASSFRQGNQPQHFGDGTRLSIL.